Given below is one TCR beta chain in context. The antigen it recognizes is unknown. Base qualities are not at hand, and no much larger clone is one base apart. Libraries were built with the immunoSEQ multiplex PCR assay. TCRdb took over this immuneACCESS table, retaining in-frame rearrangements with V and J assigned. Such tables are incomplete; in checked studies, under half of the missing clones stem from an unresolved V gene, and the remainder is unexplained. Recorded for this sample are some 46,000 clones; 70% to 90% of them occurred a single time. The ten top clones hold 0.7% to 1% of the sample. Starting 14 to 28 days after the autologous transplant, patients began checkpoint therapy, which included ipilimumab at 1 mg/kg intravenously on day 1 of selected weeks. Patients received nivolumab at 3 mg/kg intravenously on day 1 of weeks 1, 4, 7, 10, and every two weeks through week 26. The study was a Phase Ib clinical trial testing combined checkpoint inhibition with ipilimumab and nivolumab as consolidation after autologous stem cell transplantation.

The entry originates in a study of ipilimumab plus nivolumab after autologous stem cell transplantation (dated by TCRdb to the early 2020s). Looking at the study overall: The median number of doses received by trial patients was four to six for ipilimumab and about eight for nivolumab. Patients in the trial were undergoing autologous transplant and had high-risk diffuse large B cell lymphoma, mature T cell lymphoma, or multiple myeloma. Some 35 patients made up the trial's intent-to-treat population. Included in the myeloma cohort were high-risk transplant-naive patients as well as patients relapsing within 3 years of a first autologous transplant.

The investigation overall reported the following: Per the authors, a biologic rationale for further study of the post-transplant checkpoint inhibition approach was offered by T cell receptor repertoire, regulatory T cell phenotype and gut microbiota profiles. Combined checkpoint inhibition as post-transplant consolidation was concluded by the authors to appear tolerable.

Spanning cysteine to phenylalanine, the CDR3 consists of 15 amino acids. The entry retains the CDR3 DNA only, 45 bases that are in frame from base 1. CDR1 and CDR2, per the germline V gene, are SGHTA and FQGNSA. Here V drops 3 bases and J drops 13 bases, and the junction holds 10 bases not matched to any gene. This receptor was identified in a male donor with multiple myeloma. Material: PBMCs, obtained in a trial of ipilimumab plus nivolumab as post-transplant consolidation. This chain joins TRBV7-2 to TRBJ1-6, and 9 bases in between align with TRBD1. The DNA sequence is as follows: TGTGCCAGCAGCTTCCACCGGGACAGGGAGTTCCCCCTCCACTTT. It specifies CASSFHRDREFPLHF. The variable domain in full, with residues beyond the CDR3 obtained from the reference TRBV7-2 and TRBJ1-6 genes, is GAGVSQSPSNKVTEKGKDVELRCDPISGHTALYWYRQSLGQGLEFLIYFQGNSAPDKSGLPSDRFSAERTGGSVSTLTIQRTQQEDSAVYLCASSFHRDREFPLHFGNGTRLTVT.